A single sample is the source of the 9 T cell receptor beta chains below, sequenced in a study of blood T cell repertoires in COVID-19. TCRdb's copy holds only in-frame clones and misses some; the assay was immunoSEQ multiplex PCR. The sample has about 260,000 clones; 80% to 90% are singletons. Input material: peripheral blood. Receptors originate from a woman in her forties with acute or convalescent COVID-19.

The gene calls are TRBV6-6 and TRBJ2-3; D possibly corresponds to TRBD2 (6 bases). The CDR3 length is 14 residues. The V end lost 11 bases, the J end lost 6 bases, and 21 bases lay between the germline ends. The germline gives CDR1 MNHNY, CDR2 SVGAGI (reference sequence). The CDR3 protein is CAAVAAGLGDTQYF. The CDR3 DNA sequence: TGTGCCGCTGTTGCCGCGGGGCTGGGGGATACGCAGTATTTT.

The J gene is TRBJ2-7, the V gene TRBV11-2, with D perhaps matching TRBD1 (6 bases). Trimming cost V 5 bases and J 6 bases, with 29 bases left between them. The germline gives CDR1 SGHAT, CDR2 FQNNGV. The CDR3 is 18 residues long. CDR3 in amino acids: CASSLTHLRQDLVVEQYV. The DNA of the CDR3 is TGTGCCAGCAGCCTCACCCACCTTAGACAGGATTTGGTGGTCGAGCAGTACGTC.

The gene calls are TRBV5-5 and TRBJ2-2, with 9 bases lining up with TRBD2. The germline gives CDR1 SGHKS, CDR2 YYEKEE (reference sequence). The CDR3 spans 15 residues. V shed 2 bases, J shed 5 bases, and the junction held 4 bases outside the gene matches. The CDR3 region is CASSFSSGATGELFF. The CDR3 region has the DNA TGTGCCAGCAGCTTCTCTAGCGGGGCGACCGGGGAGCTGTTTTTT.

J is TRBJ1-1 and V is TRBV7-3, with a tentative D call TRBD1 (5 bases). Trimming removed 5 bases at V and 0 bases at J, with 13 bases between. The CDR3 runs 15 residues. Looked up from germline, CDR1 is SGHTA and CDR2 is FQGTGA. The CDR3 loop reads CASSPKPGLNTEAFF. In DNA form, the CDR3 reads TGTGCCAGCAGCCCTAAACCAGGGCTGAACACTGAAGCTTTCTTT.

The chain couples TRBV7-8 to TRBJ1-3; D is unresolved. Germline CDR1 is SGHVS and CDR2 is FQNEAQ. This CDR3 has 14 residues. The germline V and J ends were trimmed by 1 base and 4 bases, with 8 bases remaining between them. The CDR3 spells CASSLEFVGNTIYF. Here the CDR3 DNA reads TGTGCCAGCAGCTTAGAATTCGTCGGAAACACCATATATTTT.

The rearrangement links TRBV6-1 to TRBJ2-1; 10 bases are shared with TRBD1. Germline-derived CDR1 and CDR2 are MNHNS and SASEGT. The CDR3 has 16 amino acids. V lost 4 bases to trimming and J lost 3 bases; unmatched junction nucleotides: 6. The DNA of the CDR3 is TGTGCCAGCAGTGGCCAGCGGACAGGGGGCTACAATGAGCAGTTCTTC. Translating it yields CASSGQRTGGYNEQFF.

The chain uses TRBV18 and TRBJ1-2; 7 nucleotides agree with TRBD1. Losses at the gene ends were 6 bases for V and 8 bases for J; bases not matched to a gene: 9. Germline CDR1 KGHSH, CDR2 LQKENI. The CDR3 spans 13 residues. CDR3 loop: CASSRRDSEGYTF. CDR3 DNA sequence: TGTGCCAGCTCTCGCCGGGACAGTGAGGGCTACACCTTC.

This clone was observed once. The genes are TRBV4-1 and TRBJ2-3; tentatively, D is TRBD1 (7 bases). The germline V gene encodes CDR1 MGHRA and CDR2 YSYEKL. The CDR3 is made up of 15 amino acids. With 4 bases removed from V and 0 bases from J, the gap between germline ends came to 11 bases. CDR3 sequence: CASSLAGGSTDTQYF. The DNA for the CDR3 is TGCGCCAGCAGCCTGGCAGGGGGGAGCACAGATACGCAGTATTTT.

DNA for the CDR3: TGTGCCAGCAGTGCCGACAGGGGGCCAGGCTACACCTTC. This translates into CASSADRGPGYTF. V is TRBV2 and J is TRBJ1-2; 10 bases line up with TRBD1. CDR1 is SNHLY and CDR2 is FYNNEI in the germline V gene. This CDR3 has 13 amino acids. V shed 4 bases, J shed 8 bases, and the junction held 4 bases outside the gene matches.